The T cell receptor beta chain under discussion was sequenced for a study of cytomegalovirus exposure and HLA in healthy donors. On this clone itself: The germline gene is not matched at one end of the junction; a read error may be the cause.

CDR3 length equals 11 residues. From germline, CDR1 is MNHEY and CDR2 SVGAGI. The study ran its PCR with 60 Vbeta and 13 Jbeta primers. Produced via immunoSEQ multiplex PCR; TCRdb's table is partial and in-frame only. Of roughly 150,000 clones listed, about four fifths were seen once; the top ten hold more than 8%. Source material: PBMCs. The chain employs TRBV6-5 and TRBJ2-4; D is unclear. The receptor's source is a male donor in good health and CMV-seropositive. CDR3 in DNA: TGTGCCAGCAGTTACCTTAACAGTCAGTACTTC. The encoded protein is CASSYLNSQYF.